This T cell receptor beta chain comes out of a study of regulatory T cells in long-lasting Graves disease. Stated time point: newly diagnosed GD, antithyroid drugs for less than 3 months. RNA isolated from PBMCs was used to make the TCR library. Construction of the TCR beta libraries employed iRepertoire HTBI primers in conjunction with Arm-PCR of CDR3 regions. TCRdb reprocessed the multiplex PCR reads via MiXCR and lists one record per CDR3 protein. The table has hundreds of thousands of distinct CDR3 sequences, 15% seen once. This clonotype was found many times. Germline values: CDR1 SNHLY, CDR2 FYNNEI. The CDR3 has 14 residues. After removal of 3 bases from V and 3 bases from J, the junction contained 2 bases not matched to a gene. The data were also submitted as part of a second study, on T cells in Graves' hyperthyroidism and ophthalmopathy.

The sample consisted of peripheral blood mononuclear cells (PBMCs), taken at new diagnosis, from a patient treated with antithyroid drugs. The genes are TRBV2 and TRBJ2-3, with 8 bases matching TRBD1. The origin of this receptor is a woman in her 40s with Graves disease. CDR3 coding DNA: TGTGCCAGCAGTGATAGACAGGGGACAGATACGCAGTATTTT. Translating it yields CASSDRQGTDTQYF.